This T cell receptor beta chain was sequenced for a study of beta chain features in type 1 diabetes. Findings of the study overall: Shortening of TCRB CDR3s, moderate but significant, appeared in all four CD4+ subsets of Type 1 diabetes patients.

Every isolated RNA sample was fully reverse transcribed, so sequencing captured expressed TCRB transcripts. Sequenced by immunoSEQ multiplex PCR; TCRdb stores in-frame clones only, minus some. The data show about 160,000 clones, approximately 7.9% seen once. This clone was observed a handful of times. The antigen is unknown. This CDR3 has 13 residues. V was shortened by 3 bases and J by 1 base, with 8 bases between the two germline ends. Germline CDR1 SGHRS, CDR2 YFSETQ. Material for sequencing was central memory CD4+ T cells from blood. This TCR was sampled from a man younger than 30 with type 1 diabetes. This chain uses TRBV5-1 with TRBJ2-7; no clear D gene. CDR3 nucleotides: TGCGCCAGCAGCTCTCGTTATTCCTACGAGCAGTACTTC. Protein: CASSSRYSYEQYF.